Sequencing of this T cell receptor (beta chain) was carried out in a study of CD8 T cells in Susac syndrome. It was with random hexamers that about 0.45 to 1 ug RNA was reverse transcribed. The authors amplified TCR beta CDR3 across 54 Vbeta and 13 Jbeta using immunoSEQ multiplex PCR. TCRdb independently ran MiXCR on the immunoSEQ multiplex PCR reads; one entry per CDR3 protein. The table records approximately 140,000 distinct CDR3 sequences, approximately 79% of them present only once. As concerns this clonotype: Its antigen is not identified.

Germline values: CDR1 SQVTM, CDR2 ANQGSEA. V dropped 4 bases and J dropped 4 bases, with 14 bases sitting between them. The CDR3 sequence is 15 residues long. Study results and caveats: That the number of individuals in its TCR sequencing and HLA analysis was relatively small was acknowledged by the study.

FACS enriched CD8+ TEMRA cells, while bulk CD8+ and CD4+ were negatively isolated. This TCR derives from a human donor with multiple sclerosis. This chain joins TRBV29-1 and TRBJ2-6; perhaps TRBD2 as D (5 bases). Material: CD8+ T cells from PBMCs. The CDR3, as DNA: TGCAGCGTTGGCTTTACGGAGGACGGGGCCAACGTCCTGACTTTC. Translating it yields CSVGFTEDGANVLTF.